The rows below give T cell receptor beta chains drawn from one sample of a study of control samples from healthy donors and cancer patients. The data were produced by immunoSEQ multiplex PCR, yet TCRdb's version contains in-frame clones alone and is incomplete. The profile shows roughly 88,000 clones, about nine tenths of them singletons. The sample comprised blood. These receptors were collected from a woman younger than 45 in good health. The CDR3 runs from the conserved cysteine through the conserved F or W. The D gene is left open where the match is weak. Clone size, where shown, is once, few, many, or a class for clones that have expanded.

TRBV6-6,TRBD1,15,NA,TRBJ1-1,TGTGCCAGCAGTTACCGCGTAGGGGGCGGGGGTGAAGCTTTCTTT,CASSYRVGGGGEAFF
TRBV5-1,NA,15,NA,TRBJ1-6,TGCGCCAGCAGCTTGGGGGACGCCTATAATTCACCCCTCCACTTT,CASSLGDAYNSPLHF
TRBV27,NA,14,NA,TRBJ2-7,TGTGCCAGCAGTCTCCAGGACAGCATCTACGAGCAGTACTTC,CASSLQDSIYEQYF
TRBV7-9,NA,13,NA,TRBJ1-2,TGTGCCAGCAGCTTAGCGCGTCTTCAAGGCTACACCTTC,CASSLARLQGYTF
TRBV28,TRBD1,14,NA,TRBJ1-5,TGTGCCAGCAGTGTCACAGGGGGCGGTCAGCCCCAGCATTTT,CASSVTGGGQPQHF
TRBV18,NA,17,NA,TRBJ2-5,TGTGCCAGCTCACCAAGGGGAGGTGCAGGGCAGCAAGAGACCCAGTACTTC,CASSPRGGAGQQETQYF
TRBV11-2,TRBD2,19,NA,TRBJ2-3,TGTGCCAGCAGCCCCCGGACCGGGACTAGCGGGAGGCGCACAGATACGCAGTATTTT,CASSPRTGTSGRRTDTQYF
TRBV9,TRBD2,17,few,TRBJ2-1,TGTGCCAGCAGCGTAGGGGGAGGGACTAGCGGGGGGGATGAGCAGTTCTTC,CASSVGGGTSGGDEQFF
TRBV28,NA,14,NA,TRBJ1-2,TGTGCCAGCAGTTTAAGTCAGGAAGGCTATGGCTACACCTTC,CASSLSQEGYGYTF
TRBV6-1,TRBD1,15,NA,TRBJ2-3,TGTGCCAGCAGTGAATGGACAGGGAGCACAGATACGCAGTATTTT,CASSEWTGSTDTQYF
TRBV14,NA,15,NA,TRBJ2-5,TGTGCCAGCAGCCACGGACTACAGGTGGAAGAGACCCAGTACTTC,CASSHGLQVEETQYF
TRBV3-1/TRBV3-2,TRBD1,17,NA,TRBJ1-3,TGTGCCAGCAGCCCCCTGGGACAGGGGGCGAAAGGAAACACCATATATTTT,CASSPLGQGAKGNTIYF
TRBV5-4,TRBD1,15,NA,TRBJ2-7,TGTGCCAGCAGCTTGGTGGACAGGGGCCGCTACGAGCAGTACTTC,CASSLVDRGRYEQYF
TRBV12-3/TRBV12-4,TRBD1,13,NA,TRBJ2-5,TGTGCCAGCAGTTTACAGGGGGCGAAGACCCAGTACTTC,CASSLQGAKTQYF
TRBV6-1,NA,15,once,TRBJ1-1,TGTGCCAGCAGTGACCCGATCGGGGAGAACACTGAAGCTTTCTTT,CASSDPIGENTEAFF
TRBV7-2,NA,12,few,TRBJ2-1,TGTGCCAGCAGCTTCACTAGCACTGAGCAGTTCTTC,CASSFTSTEQFF
TRBV13,NA,13,NA,TRBJ2-3,TGTGCCAGCAGCTTAGATGCCGGGAACACGCAGTATTTT,CASSLDAGNTQYF
TRBV5-1,TRBD1,15,NA,TRBJ2-2,TGCGCCAGCGCCTATGGGACAGGGGGCTCCGGGGAGCTGTTTTTT,CASAYGTGGSGELFF
TRBV12-3/TRBV12-4,NA,13,NA,TRBJ1-5,TGTGCCAGCAGTTTAGCGCTCGGCCAGCCCCAGCATTTT,CASSLALGQPQHF
TRBV19,TRBD2,15,NA,TRBJ2-1,TGTGCCAGTTCGAACAGGGGACTAGCGGATAATGAGCAGTTCTTC,CASSNRGLADNEQFF
TRBV3-1/TRBV3-2,NA,17,NA,TRBJ1-6,TGTGCCAGCAGCCCTCCGTCGGGCTCCTCCTATAATTCACCCCTCCACTTT,CASSPPSGSSYNSPLHF
TRBV30,NA,13,NA,TRBJ1-4,TGTGCCTGGAGCTTGGGTATCAGGAAAAAACTGTTTTTT,CAWSLGIRKKLFF
TRBV10-3,NA,13,NA,TRBJ1-2,TGTGCCATCAGTGGATACAGGGACGCTGGCTACACCTTC,CAISGYRDAGYTF
TRBV5-1,TRBD1,16,NA,TRBJ2-7,TGCGCCAGCAGCCCCTGGGGACAGGGCTCCTCCTACGAGCAGTACTTC,CASSPWGQGSSYEQYF
TRBV28,TRBD1,15,NA,TRBJ1-4,TGTGCCAGCAGTTTACCGACAGGGAGCGGTGAAAAACTGTTTTTT,CASSLPTGSGEKLFF
TRBV2,TRBD1,14,NA,TRBJ2-7,TGTGCCAGCAGTGAGGACAGGGGAGATCAAGAGCAGTACTTC,CASSEDRGDQEQYF
TRBV5-1,NA,14,NA,TRBJ2-3,TGCGCCAGCAGTAATGGCGGGGTAGTTGATACGCAGTATTTT,CASSNGGVVDTQYF
TRBV15,NA,16,NA,TRBJ2-3,TGTGCCACCAGCAGAGGTCGTTTGGGGGGAGGAGATACGCAGTATTTT,CATSRGRLGGGDTQYF
TRBV7-8,NA,14,NA,TRBJ1-3,TGTGCCAGCAGCCCCAACAGGGCTGGAAACACCATATATTTT,CASSPNRAGNTIYF
TRBV7-2,TRBD1,14,NA,TRBJ1-1,TGTGCCAGCAGCCTAAGGACAGGGAACACTGAAGCTTTCTTT,CASSLRTGNTEAFF
TRBV30,NA,13,NA,TRBJ1-1,TGTGCCTGGACCCCGGGACCGAACACTGAAGCTTTCTTT,CAWTPGPNTEAFF
TRBV19,NA,16,NA,TRBJ2-2,TGTGCCAGTAGTATCGGGCAGGGGACGAACACCGGGGAGCTGTTTTTT,CASSIGQGTNTGELFF
TRBV3-1/TRBV3-2,NA,14,NA,TRBJ2-5,TGTGCCAGCAGCCAAGGGCGGAGGAAAGAGACCCAGTACTTC,CASSQGRRKETQYF
TRBV5-4,TRBD1,15,once,TRBJ2-7,TGTGCCAGCAGCTTCCGGGACAGGAGCGCCTACGAGCAGTACTTC,CASSFRDRSAYEQYF
TRBV2,NA,14,NA,TRBJ1-5,TGTGCCAGCAGTGGCGACAGGACCAATCAGCCCCAGCATTTT,CASSGDRTNQPQHF
TRBV9,TRBD2,18,NA,TRBJ2-3,TGTGCCAGCAGCGTAGGACCGGGACTAGCGGGGAGGACAGATACGCAGTATTTT,CASSVGPGLAGRTDTQYF
TRBV15,TRBD1,14,NA,TRBJ2-7,TGTGCCACCAGGTCACAGGGGGCGGGCTACGAGCAGTACTTC,CATRSQGAGYEQYF
TRBV6-5,NA,12,NA,TRBJ2-2,TGTGCCTTACAGAAGAACACCGGGGAGCTGTTTTTT,CALQKNTGELFF
TRBV19,NA,14,NA,TRBJ2-3,TGTGCCAGTAAAAGCCCGGGTTCGGCAGATACGCAGTATTTT,CASKSPGSADTQYF
TRBV6-6,NA,13,NA,TRBJ1-2,TGTGCCAGCAGTACCGGGGGAAACTATGGCTACACCTTC,CASSTGGNYGYTF
TRBV5-1,NA,15,NA,TRBJ2-5,TGCGCCAGCAGCTTGTTGGCTCCAGGGCAGGAGACCCAGTACTTC,CASSLLAPGQETQYF
TRBV9,TRBD1,14,NA,TRBJ1-1,TGTGCCAGCAGCGTTACAGGGGGCGACACTGAAGCTTTCTTT,CASSVTGGDTEAFF
TRBV5-1,NA,16,once,TRBJ2-5,TGCGCCAGCAGCTTGGGTGTAGGCAGGGGTCAAGAGACCCAGTACTTC,CASSLGVGRGQETQYF
TRBV19,NA,16,NA,TRBJ2-2,TGTGCCAGTAGTACCCGACAGAAATTTAACACCGGGGAGCTGTTTTTT,CASSTRQKFNTGELFF
TRBV27,TRBD1,15,NA,TRBJ1-3,TGTGCCAGCTTAGGCAGGGGGGCCTCTGGAAACACCATATATTTT,CASLGRGASGNTIYF
TRBV18,NA,14,NA,TRBJ1-5,TGTGCCAGCTCACCAAACGGGGGCCGGCAGCCCCAGCATTTT,CASSPNGGRQPQHF
TRBV19,NA,14,NA,TRBJ1-1,TGTGCCAGTAGTATGGGGGAGAGCCTCACTGAAGCTTTCTTT,CASSMGESLTEAFF
TRBV11-2,TRBD1,16,NA,TRBJ2-7,TGTGCCAGCAGCTTAGGGACAGGCTTCTTCGGTTACGAGCAGTACTTC,CASSLGTGFFGYEQYF
TRBV10-2,TRBD2,15,once,TRBJ2-3,TGCGCCAGCAGTGAGATTAGCGGGTCCAAAGATACGCAGTATTTT,CASSEISGSKDTQYF
TRBV9,NA,17,NA,TRBJ2-3,TGTGCCAGCAGCGTAGATCCCGACACACTCCTCACAGATACGCAGTATTTT,CASSVDPDTLLTDTQYF
TRBV6-5,TRBD2,14,NA,TRBJ2-1,TGTGCCAGCGCTCGTAGCGGGATAGGCAATGAGCAGTTCTTC,CASARSGIGNEQFF
TRBV2,TRBD1,14,few,TRBJ2-7,TGTGCCAGCAGTGCCGGGACAGGGTTCTACGAGCAGTACTTC,CASSAGTGFYEQYF
TRBV30,NA,11,NA,TRBJ1-6,TGTGCCCACAGGAGTAATTCACCCCTCCACTTT,CAHRSNSPLHF
TRBV3-1/TRBV3-2,NA,12,NA,TRBJ1-1,TGTGCCAGCAGGGCGGGCGACACTGAAGCTTTCTTT,CASRAGDTEAFF
TRBV7-9,NA,15,NA,TRBJ1-3,TGTGCCAGCAGCTTAGGGGGGAGGATGGCGAACACCATATATTTT,CASSLGGRMANTIYF
TRBV27,TRBD2,16,NA,TRBJ2-2,TGTGCCAGCAGTTCTAGCGGGAGGGCGATCACCGGGGAGCTGTTTTTT,CASSSSGRAITGELFF
TRBV15,NA,12,NA,TRBJ2-3,TGTGCCACCAGTCCGGACCGAGATACGCAGTATTTT,CATSPDRDTQYF
TRBV30,TRBD1,15,NA,TRBJ2-6,TGTGCCTGGAGTGCAGGGACAGCCGGGGCCAACGTCCTGACTTTC,CAWSAGTAGANVLTF
TRBV7-2,TRBD1,16,NA,TRBJ1-2,TGTGCCAGCAGCTTGAGCCTTCTGACAGGGGAGAGTGGCTACACCTTC,CASSLSLLTGESGYTF
TRBV19,NA,13,NA,TRBJ1-5,TGTGCCAGTAGTGTTCAGGGGAATCAGCCCCAGCATTTT,CASSVQGNQPQHF